These 18 T cell receptor beta chains were all obtained from the same sample, sequenced in a study of memory CD4+ T cells and cytomegalovirus serostatus. Single viable CD3+CD4+CD8-CD45RO+ cells were sorted as the memory CD4+ T cells. Measured with immunoSEQ multiplex PCR; TCRdb has only the in-frame clones, and not every one. The profile covers roughly 28,000 clones, with about 75% appearing a single time and approximately 0.97% taken by the ten largest. The sample consisted of memory CD4+ T cells from blood. The receptors were gathered from an adult in good health and CMV-seronegative.

The chain has TRBV6-5 and TRBJ2-1, with TRBD2 matching 8 bases. Germline assignment: CDR1 MNHEY and CDR2 SVGAGI. This CDR3 contains 16 residues. J lost 4 bases, V lost 4 bases, and 9 bases had no gene match. In nucleotides, the CDR3 is TGTGCCAGCAGTTCAGCGGGAGCCCAATCATACAATGAGCAGTTCTTC. It codes for CASSSAGAQSYNEQFF.

This clone was seen just once. V is TRBV19 and J is TRBJ2-2, with 7 nucleotides matching TRBD1. CDR1 is LNHDA and CDR2 is SQIVND in the germline V gene (reference sequence). The CDR3 totals 16 residues. J gave up 1 base and V 6 bases, and 8 bases lay outside the gene matches. The CDR3 coding sequence is TGTGCCAGTAGAACACCGGGACAGAAGAACACCGGGGAGCTGTTTTTT. As protein: CASRTPGQKNTGELFF.

The gene calls are TRBV6-5 and TRBJ1-2; D is possibly TRBD1 (5 bases). Trimming cost V 0 bases and J 2 bases, with 10 bases left between them. The germline V gene encodes CDR1 MNHEY and CDR2 SVGAGI. CDR3 length equals 15 residues. In DNA, the CDR3 is TGTGCCAGCAGTTACTCGATCAGGGAGAACTATGGCTACACCTTC. Translation gives CASSYSIRENYGYTF.

The gene calls are TRBV29-1 and TRBJ2-7; 11 bases are shared with TRBD1. Germline V CDR1 and CDR2: SQVTM, ANQGSEA. The CDR3 is made up of 16 amino acids. The trim removed 4 bases at V and 3 bases at J, leaving 11 bases unmatched. CDR3 region: CSVGLRWDRGNYEQYF. For the CDR3, the DNA is TGCAGCGTTGGTCTAAGGTGGGACAGGGGGAACTACGAGCAGTACTTC.

The chain uses TRBV7-9 and TRBJ1-5; D is unclear. This CDR3 has 16 residues. V lost 5 bases to trimming and J lost 2 bases, with 16 bases between them. Germline V gives CDR1 SEHNR, CDR2 FQNEAQ (reference sequence). The CDR3 is CASSQDVVAGNQPQHF. CDR3 nucleotides: TGTGCCAGCAGCCAAGATGTTGTGGCGGGCAATCAGCCCCAGCATTTT.

J is TRBJ2-5 and V is TRBV5-6; no clear D. V gave up 4 bases and J gave up 4 bases, with 11 bases separating them. Germline V gives CDR1 SGHDT, CDR2 YYEEEE. The CDR3 contains 13 residues. The CDR3 sequence: CASSALQGETQYF. For the CDR3, the DNA is TGTGCCAGCAGCGCCTTACAAGGAGAGACCCAGTACTTC.

The rearrangement links TRBV7-2 to TRBJ2-5, with TRBD2 matching over 8 bases. This CDR3 is 13 amino acids long. Trimming at V came to 6 bases and at J to 4 bases, leaving 4 bases not matched to a gene. Germline V CDR1 and CDR2: SGHTA, FQGNSA. The CDR3: CASRLAGPETQYF. The DNA for the CDR3 is TGTGCCAGCAGGCTAGCGGGCCCAGAGACCCAGTACTTC.

This chain connects TRBV6-6 to TRBJ1-6; no definite D call. Germline assignment: CDR1 MNHNY and CDR2 SVGAGI (reference sequence). The V end lost 6 bases, the J end lost 7 bases, and 13 bases lay between the germline ends. This CDR3 is 14 amino acids long. The CDR3 reads CASSHGQENSPLHF. The CDR3 DNA reads as TGTGCCAGCAGCCACGGGCAGGAGAATTCACCCCTCCACTTT.

The V call is TRBV7-2, the J call TRBJ1-3; possible D gene TRBD1, 6 bases. V was clipped by 3 bases and J by 2 bases, with 14 bases between them. The CDR3 extends over 16 amino acids. The germline gives CDR1 SGHTA, CDR2 FQGNSA. The CDR3: CASSFKGGLAGNTIYF. Here the CDR3 DNA reads TGTGCCAGCAGCTTTAAAGGGGGGTTAGCTGGAAACACCATATATTTT.

The chain recombines TRBV19 with TRBJ2-1, with D hard to call. The germline V gene has CDR1 LNHDA and CDR2 SQIVND (reference sequence). V was cut by 8 bases and J by 8 bases, with 4 bases left in between. This CDR3 has 9 amino acids. The CDR3 coding sequence is TGTGCCAGTGGGTATGAGCAGTTCTTC. Its translation is CASGYEQFF.

The chain has TRBV7-6 and TRBJ1-4; D not resolved. The CDR3 is 13 amino acids. Per germline, CDR1 SGHVS and CDR2 FNYEAQ. Trimming removed 6 bases at V and 5 bases at J, with 10 bases between. The CDR3 coding sequence is TGTGCCAGCAGACAGTTGGGGAATGAAAAACTGTTTTTT. Amino acids: CASRQLGNEKLFF.

This clone was detected a few times. The V and J genes are TRBV27 and TRBJ1-6; perhaps TRBD1 as D (5 bases). The CDR3 contains 16 residues. Germline loops: CDR1 MNHEY, CDR2 SMNVEV (reference sequence). Trimming left V 9 bases short and J 7 bases short, with 22 bases between. The CDR3 loop reads CASTQLSGTSNSPLHF. CDR3 coding DNA: TGTGCCAGTACCCAACTCTCCGGGACCTCCAATTCACCCCTCCACTTT.

This clone was seen a handful of times. V usage is TRBV27 and J usage is TRBJ1-4; 7 nucleotides match TRBD1. The CDR3 extends over 15 amino acids. Germline values: CDR1 MNHEY, CDR2 SMNVEV (reference sequence). Trimming at V came to 2 bases and at J to 2 bases, leaving 2 bases not matched to a gene. The CDR3 DNA follows: TGTGCCAGCAGTTTACAGGGGGTGACTAATGAAAAACTGTTTTTT. This gives the protein CASSLQGVTNEKLFF.

The chain uses TRBV7-2 and TRBJ1-5, with D possibly TRBD1 on 5 matching bases. V lost 5 bases and J lost 0, with 8 bases in between. The germline gives CDR1 SGHTA, CDR2 FQGNSA. This CDR3 has 14 amino acids. CDR3 in DNA: TGTGCCAGCAGCCCGGACACTAGCAATCAGCCCCAGCATTTT. Translated, it gives CASSPDTSNQPQHF.

V gene TRBV6-6 combines with J gene TRBJ1-1; maybe TRBD1 (5 bases). Between the trimmed V and J ends, which lost 6 bases and 0 bases, there was a span of 11 bases. The germline CDR1 and CDR2 sequences are MNHNY and SVGAGI (reference sequence). This CDR3 has 14 amino acids. CDR3 in amino acids: CASREQAMNTEAFF. For the CDR3, the DNA is TGTGCCAGCAGGGAACAGGCCATGAACACTGAAGCTTTCTTT.

The rearrangement uses TRBV5-1 and TRBJ2-1; 9 bases match TRBD2. Germline V lookup: CDR1 SGHRS, CDR2 YFSETQ. The CDR3 loop spans 16 amino acids. V lost 2 bases to trimming and J lost 5 bases; unmatched junction nucleotides: 8. The CDR3 sequence: CASSLVAGELNNEQFF. The CDR3 DNA follows: TGCGCCAGCAGCTTAGTAGCGGGGGAGTTAAACAATGAGCAGTTCTTC.

The J gene is TRBJ1-2, the V gene TRBV20-1; D gene ambiguous. The CDR3 consists of 11 residues. Germline V gives CDR1 DFQATT, CDR2 SNEGSKA (reference sequence). CDR3 nucleotides: TGCAGCGGAGGATACTCTGATGGCTACACCTTC. Translated: CSGGYSDGYTF.

The CDR3 nucleotides are TGCGCCAGCAGCTTGGAACAGGGGGCTGGCGAGCAGTACTTC. Translation gives CASSLEQGAGEQYF. The chain uses TRBV5-1 and TRBJ2-7; 9 positions match TRBD1. V shed 0 bases and J 6 bases; nucleotides not matched to a gene: 4. The germline CDR1 and CDR2 sequences are SGHRS and YFSETQ. CDR3 size: 14 residues.